This entry describes one T cell receptor beta chain. These data originate in a study of PD-L1 blockade in urothelial cancer. Across the whole study: Atezolizumab therapy began for patients around 2014, dosed at 1,200 mg intravenously every 3 weeks. At 6 weeks and at 3 weeks (second dose) after treatment start, blood was analyzed.

Deletions cut 4 bases from V and 8 bases from J, with 13 bases between. The germline CDR1 and CDR2 sequences are MDHEN and SYDVKM. The length of the CDR3 is 13 residues. Specified time point: pretreatment peripheral blood. Each PCR had synthetic TCR analog templates added to it as a spike-in. TCRdb's copy holds only in-frame clones and misses some; the assay was immunoSEQ multiplex PCR. The table records 56,000 or so clones, over 75% of them present only once. Specimen: PBMCs, collected around atezolizumab (anti-PD-L1) treatment. The sequence was obtained from a man aged 70-80 years with urothelial cancer. V is TRBV28 and J is TRBJ2-3, with D maybe TRBD1 (5 bases). CDR3 in amino acids: CASSSPQGLTQYF. The CDR3 region has the DNA TGTGCCAGCAGTTCCCCTCAGGGTCTTACGCAGTATTTT.